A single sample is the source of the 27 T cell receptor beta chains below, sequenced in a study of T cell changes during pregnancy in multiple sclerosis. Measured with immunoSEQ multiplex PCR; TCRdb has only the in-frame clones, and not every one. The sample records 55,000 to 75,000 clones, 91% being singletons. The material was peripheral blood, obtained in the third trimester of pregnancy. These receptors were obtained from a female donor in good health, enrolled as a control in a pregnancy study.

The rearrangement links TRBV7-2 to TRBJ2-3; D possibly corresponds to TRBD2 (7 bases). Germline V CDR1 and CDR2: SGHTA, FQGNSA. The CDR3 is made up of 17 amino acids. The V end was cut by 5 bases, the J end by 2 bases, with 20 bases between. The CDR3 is CASSLRGALRLTDTQYF. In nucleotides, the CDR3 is TGTGCCAGCAGCCTACGGGGGGCCCTAAGACTCACAGATACGCAGTATTTT.

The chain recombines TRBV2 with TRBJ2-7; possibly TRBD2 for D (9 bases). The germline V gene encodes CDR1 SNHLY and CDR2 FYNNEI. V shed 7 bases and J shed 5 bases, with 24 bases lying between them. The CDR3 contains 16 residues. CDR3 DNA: TGTGCCAGCACTGGACAGGGATTAGCGGGAGACCACGAGCAGTACTTC. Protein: CASTGQGLAGDHEQYF.

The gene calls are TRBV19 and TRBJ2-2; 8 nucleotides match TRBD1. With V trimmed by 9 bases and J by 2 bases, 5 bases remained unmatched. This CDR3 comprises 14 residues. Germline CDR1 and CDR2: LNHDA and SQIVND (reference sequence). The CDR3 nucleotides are TGTGCCAGGAGACAGGGGACAAACACCGGGGAGCTGTTTTTT. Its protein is CARRQGTNTGELFF. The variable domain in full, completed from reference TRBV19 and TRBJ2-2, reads DGGITQSPKYLFRKEGQNVTLSCEQNLNHDAMYWYRQDPGQGLRLIYYSQIVNDFQKGDIAEGYSVSREKKESFPLTVTSAQKNPTAFYLCARRQGTNTGELFFGEGSRLTVL.

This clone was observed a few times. Here the CDR3 DNA reads TGTGCCAGCAGTGCACTAACTGGGTCACCCCTCCACTTT. Translated, it gives CASSALTGSPLHF. The chain joins TRBV27 to TRBJ1-6; no clear D. The CDR3 totals 13 residues. Per the germline V gene, CDR1 is MNHEY and CDR2 is SMNVEV (reference sequence). Trimming pared 5 bases from V and 10 bases from J, leaving 12 bases between.

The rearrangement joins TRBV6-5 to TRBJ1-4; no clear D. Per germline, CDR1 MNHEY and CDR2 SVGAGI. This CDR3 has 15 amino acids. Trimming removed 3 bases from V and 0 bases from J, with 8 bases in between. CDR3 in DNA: TGTGCCAGCAGTTATCAGGCAGCAACTAATGAAAAACTGTTTTTT. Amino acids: CASSYQAATNEKLFF.

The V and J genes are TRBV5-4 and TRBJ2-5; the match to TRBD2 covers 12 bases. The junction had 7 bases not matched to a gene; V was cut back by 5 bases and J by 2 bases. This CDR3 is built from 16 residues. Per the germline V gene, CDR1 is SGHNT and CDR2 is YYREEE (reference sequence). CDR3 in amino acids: CASSSGTSGSQETQYF. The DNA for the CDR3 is TGTGCCAGCAGTTCCGGGACTAGCGGGTCTCAAGAGACCCAGTACTTC.

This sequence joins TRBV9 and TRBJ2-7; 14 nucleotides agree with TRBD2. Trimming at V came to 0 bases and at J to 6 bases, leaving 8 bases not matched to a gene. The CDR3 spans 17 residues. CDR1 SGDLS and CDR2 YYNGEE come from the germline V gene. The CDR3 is CASSVGDGGLAGVEQYF. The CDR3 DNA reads TGTGCCAGCAGCGTAGGGGACGGGGGACTAGCGGGAGTCGAGCAGTACTTC.

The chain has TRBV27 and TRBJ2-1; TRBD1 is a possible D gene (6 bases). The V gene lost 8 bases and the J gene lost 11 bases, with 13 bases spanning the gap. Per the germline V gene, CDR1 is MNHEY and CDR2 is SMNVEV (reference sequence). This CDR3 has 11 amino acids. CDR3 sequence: CASATGYQQFF. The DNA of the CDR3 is TGTGCCAGCGCTACAGGGTATCAGCAGTTCTTC.

The CDR3: CASSQEPLAGELFF. CDR3 DNA sequence: TGTGCCAGCAGCCAAGAGCCCCTAGCCGGGGAGCTGTTTTTT. V and J are TRBV14 and TRBJ2-2; D not certain. Trimming removed 0 bases from V and 6 bases from J, with 8 bases in between. The CDR3 has 14 amino acids. Germline V gives CDR1 SGHDN, CDR2 FVKESK.

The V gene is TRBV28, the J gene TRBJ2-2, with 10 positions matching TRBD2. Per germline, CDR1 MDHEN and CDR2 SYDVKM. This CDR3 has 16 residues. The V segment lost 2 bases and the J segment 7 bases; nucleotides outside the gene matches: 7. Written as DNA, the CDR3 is TGTGCCAGCAGTTTAGGGCTAGCGGGAGCGATCGGGGAGCTGTTTTTT. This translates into CASSLGLAGAIGELFF.

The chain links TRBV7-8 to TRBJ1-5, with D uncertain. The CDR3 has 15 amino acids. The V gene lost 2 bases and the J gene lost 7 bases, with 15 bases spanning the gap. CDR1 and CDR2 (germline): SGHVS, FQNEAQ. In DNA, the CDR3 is TGTGCCAGCAGCTTAAATAGGGTGGCGGGGCAGCCCCAGCATTTT. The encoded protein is CASSLNRVAGQPQHF.

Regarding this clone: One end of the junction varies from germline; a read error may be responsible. The CDR3 is CASSSGTSVVNEQFF. The CDR3 region has the DNA TGTGCTAGCAGCTCCGGGACTAGCGTCGTCAATGAGCAGTTCTTC. V and J are TRBV7-7 and TRBJ2-1; 10 bases are shared with TRBD2. The CDR3 extends over 15 amino acids. Germline CDR1 reads SSHAT; CDR2 reads FNYEAQ (reference sequence).

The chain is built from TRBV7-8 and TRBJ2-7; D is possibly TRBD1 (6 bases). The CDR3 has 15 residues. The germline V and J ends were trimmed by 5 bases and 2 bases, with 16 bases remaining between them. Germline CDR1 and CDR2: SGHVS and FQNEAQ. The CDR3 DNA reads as TGTGCCAGCAGCGCCTGGACAGTCAAGGCCTACGAGCAGTACTTC. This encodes CASSAWTVKAYEQYF.

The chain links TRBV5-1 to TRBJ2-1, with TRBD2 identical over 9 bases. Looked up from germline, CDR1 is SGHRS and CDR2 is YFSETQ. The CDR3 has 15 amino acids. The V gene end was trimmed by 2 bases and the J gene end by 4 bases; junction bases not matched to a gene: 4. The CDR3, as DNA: TGCGCCAGCAGCTTCGGACTAGCGTCTTACAATGAGCAGTTCTTC. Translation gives CASSFGLASYNEQFF.

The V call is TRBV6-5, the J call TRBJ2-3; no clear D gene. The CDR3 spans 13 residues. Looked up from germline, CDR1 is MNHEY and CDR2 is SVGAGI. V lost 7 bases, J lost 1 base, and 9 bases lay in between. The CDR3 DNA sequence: TGTGCCAGCATCCCGTCGGGCACAGATACGCAGTATTTT. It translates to CASIPSGTDTQYF.

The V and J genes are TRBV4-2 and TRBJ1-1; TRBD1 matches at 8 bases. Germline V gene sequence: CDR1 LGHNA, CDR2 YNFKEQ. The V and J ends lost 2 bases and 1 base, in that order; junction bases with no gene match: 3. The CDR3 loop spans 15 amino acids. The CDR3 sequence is CASSQPGQGNTEAFF. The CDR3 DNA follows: TGTGCCAGCAGCCAACCAGGACAGGGGAACACTGAAGCTTTCTTT.

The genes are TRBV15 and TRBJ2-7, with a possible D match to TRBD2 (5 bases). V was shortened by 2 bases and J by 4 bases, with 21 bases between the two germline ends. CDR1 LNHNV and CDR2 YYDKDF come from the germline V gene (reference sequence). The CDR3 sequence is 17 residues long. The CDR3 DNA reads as TGTGCCACCAGCAGAAGCCCCCGGGGTACTTGGGGATACGAGCAGTACTTC. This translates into CATSRSPRGTWGYEQYF.

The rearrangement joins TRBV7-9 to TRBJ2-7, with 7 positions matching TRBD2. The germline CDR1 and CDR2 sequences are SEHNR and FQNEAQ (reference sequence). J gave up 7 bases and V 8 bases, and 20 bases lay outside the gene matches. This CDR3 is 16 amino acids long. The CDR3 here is CASWGGERGFYEEQYF. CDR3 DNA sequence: TGTGCCAGCTGGGGAGGAGAGCGGGGCTTCTACGAGGAGCAGTACTTC.

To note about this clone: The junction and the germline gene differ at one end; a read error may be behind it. The CDR3 nucleotides read TGTGCCAGCAGCTCGCGGGACAGCTCCTTCGAGGTTTTT. This sequence encodes CASSSRDSSFEVF. The chain recombines TRBV7-9 with TRBJ1-4; the match to TRBD1 covers 7 bases. CDR1 is SEHNR and CDR2 is FQNEAQ in the germline V gene (reference sequence). CDR3 size: 13 residues. Drawing the rest from reference TRBV7-9 and TRBJ1-4, the complete variable domain is DTGVSQNPRHKITKRGQNVTFRCDPISEHNRLYWYRQTLGQGPEFLTYFQNEAQLEKSRLLSDRFSAERPKGSFSTLEIQRTEQGDSAMYLCASSSRDSSFEVFGSGTQLSVL.

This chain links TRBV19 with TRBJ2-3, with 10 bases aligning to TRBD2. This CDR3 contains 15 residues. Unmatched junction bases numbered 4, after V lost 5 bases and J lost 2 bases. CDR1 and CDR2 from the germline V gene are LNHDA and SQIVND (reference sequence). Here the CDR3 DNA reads TGTGCCAGTAGTTTTGGACTAGCGGACACAGATACGCAGTATTTT. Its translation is CASSFGLADTDTQYF.

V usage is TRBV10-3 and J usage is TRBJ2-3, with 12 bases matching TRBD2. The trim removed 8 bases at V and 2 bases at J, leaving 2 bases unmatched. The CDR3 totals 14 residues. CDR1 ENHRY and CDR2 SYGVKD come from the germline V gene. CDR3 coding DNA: TGTGCCATCGGACTAGCGGGATCCACAGATACGCAGTATTTT. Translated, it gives CAIGLAGSTDTQYF.

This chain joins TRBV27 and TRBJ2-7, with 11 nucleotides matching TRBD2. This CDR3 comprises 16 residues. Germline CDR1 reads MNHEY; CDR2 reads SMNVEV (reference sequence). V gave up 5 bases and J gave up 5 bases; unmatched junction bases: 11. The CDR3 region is CASSRRGLAGWDEQYF. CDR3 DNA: TGTGCCAGCAGTCGCCGAGGACTAGCGGGTTGGGACGAGCAGTACTTC.

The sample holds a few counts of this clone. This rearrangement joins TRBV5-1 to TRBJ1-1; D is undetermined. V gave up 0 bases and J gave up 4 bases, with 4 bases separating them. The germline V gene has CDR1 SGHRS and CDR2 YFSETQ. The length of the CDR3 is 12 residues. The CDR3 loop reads CASSLERTEAFF. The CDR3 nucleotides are TGCGCCAGCAGCTTGGAGCGCACTGAAGCTTTCTTT.

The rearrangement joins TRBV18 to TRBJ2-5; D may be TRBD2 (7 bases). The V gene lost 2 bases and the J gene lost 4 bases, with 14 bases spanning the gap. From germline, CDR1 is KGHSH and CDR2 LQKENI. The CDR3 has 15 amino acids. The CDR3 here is CASSPAQGGGETQYF. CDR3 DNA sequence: TGTGCCAGCTCACCAGCACAGGGAGGGGGAGAGACCCAGTACTTC.

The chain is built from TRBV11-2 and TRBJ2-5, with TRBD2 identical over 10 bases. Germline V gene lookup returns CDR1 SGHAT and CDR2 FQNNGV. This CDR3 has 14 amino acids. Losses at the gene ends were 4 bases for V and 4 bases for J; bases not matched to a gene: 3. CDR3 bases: TGTGCCAGCAGCTCTCTAGCGGGAGTAGAGACCCAGTACTTC. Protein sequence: CASSSLAGVETQYF.

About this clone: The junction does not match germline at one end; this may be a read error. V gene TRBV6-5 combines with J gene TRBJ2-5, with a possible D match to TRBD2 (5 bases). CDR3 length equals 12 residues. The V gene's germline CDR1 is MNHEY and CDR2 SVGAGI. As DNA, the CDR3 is TGTGCCAGCAGGGCGGGCCAACAGACCCAGTACTTC. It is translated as CASRAGQQTQYF.

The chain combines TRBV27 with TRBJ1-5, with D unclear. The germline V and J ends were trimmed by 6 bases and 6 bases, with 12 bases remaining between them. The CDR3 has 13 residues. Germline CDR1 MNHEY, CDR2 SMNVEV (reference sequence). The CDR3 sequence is CASRTLAGQPQHF. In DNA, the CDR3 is TGTGCCAGCAGGACACTAGCGGGTCAGCCCCAGCATTTT.